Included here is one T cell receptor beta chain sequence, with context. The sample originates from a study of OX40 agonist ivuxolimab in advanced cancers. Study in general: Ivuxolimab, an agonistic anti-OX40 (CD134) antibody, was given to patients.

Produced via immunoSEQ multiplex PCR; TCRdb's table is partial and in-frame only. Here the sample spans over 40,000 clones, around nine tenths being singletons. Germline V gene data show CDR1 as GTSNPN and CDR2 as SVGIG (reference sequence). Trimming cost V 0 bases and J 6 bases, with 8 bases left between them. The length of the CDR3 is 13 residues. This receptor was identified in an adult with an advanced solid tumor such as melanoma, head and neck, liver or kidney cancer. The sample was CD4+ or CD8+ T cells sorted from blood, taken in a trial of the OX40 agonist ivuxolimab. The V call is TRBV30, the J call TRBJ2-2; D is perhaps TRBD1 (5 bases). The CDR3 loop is CAWSVSRAGELFF. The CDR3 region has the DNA TGTGCCTGGAGTGTATCCAGGGCCGGGGAGCTGTTTTTT.